These T cell receptor beta chains were read from a single sample in a study of blood T cell repertoires in COVID-19. Sequencing was performed with immunoSEQ multiplex PCR; in TCRdb, only in-frame clones are kept and a portion is missing. Among about 200,000 clones listed, around 86% were seen once. Sequencing was performed on PBMCs or T cells enriched from blood (not recorded which). All receptors derive from a man aged 40-50 years with acute COVID-19. CDR3s include the opening cysteine and the closing phenylalanine or tryptophan. The D gene is left open where the match is weak. Clone size, where shown, is once, few, many, or a class for clones that have expanded.

j_call,v_call,clone_size,d_call,cdr3_aa,cdr3_nt
TRBJ1-5,TRBV7-2,NA,NA,CASSLQDSDFSAQHF,TGTGCCAGCAGCTTACAGGACAGCGACTTTTCGGCCCAGCATTTT
TRBJ2-3,TRBV28,NA,TRBD2,CASSSAGGNTDTQYF,TGTGCCAGCAGTTCCGCGGGAGGTAACACAGATACGCAGTATTTT
TRBJ1-1,TRBV5-1,NA,NA,CASSLVANTEAFF,TGCGCCAGCAGCTTGGTAGCGAACACTGAAGCTTTCTTT
TRBJ2-7,TRBV7-9,NA,TRBD2,CASSPSGSAYNEQYF,TGTGCCAGCAGCCCGAGCGGGAGTGCTTATAACGAGCAGTACTTC
TRBJ2-1,TRBV28,NA,TRBD1,CASSLRWGTTGSSAYNEQFF,TGTGCCAGCAGTTTAAGGTGGGGAACGACAGGGTCTTCCGCCTACAATGAGCAGTTCTTC
TRBJ1-3,TRBV9,NA,NA,CASSVDGGTSGNTIYF,TGTGCCAGCAGCGTAGACGGCGGTACCTCTGGAAACACCATATATTTT
TRBJ1-2,TRBV16,NA,TRBD1,CASSQGTGYYGYTF,TGTGCCAGCAGCCAAGGGACAGGGTACTATGGCTACACCTTC
TRBJ1-2,TRBV5-6,NA,TRBD1,CASSLYPGQYYGYTF,TGTGCCAGCAGCTTGTATCCGGGACAGTACTATGGCTACACCTTC
TRBJ2-2,TRBV28,NA,NA,CASSLGSPGELFF,TGTGCCAGCAGTTTAGGCAGTCCCGGGGAGCTGTTTTTT
TRBJ1-1,TRBV30,NA,TRBD1,CAWVQGPYTEAFF,TGTGCCTGGGTACAGGGGCCTTACACTGAAGCTTTCTTT
TRBJ2-5,TRBV24-1,NA,NA,CATSDKGIGSGETQYF,TGTGCCACCAGTGATAAGGGGATTGGCAGTGGAGAGACCCAGTACTTC
TRBJ1-5,TRBV30,NA,NA,CAWSDFPEKPQHF,TGTGCCTGGAGTGACTTCCCCGAGAAGCCCCAGCATTTT
TRBJ2-7,TRBV2,NA,NA,CASSVQANYEQYF,TGTGCCAGCAGTGTACAGGCTAACTACGAGCAGTACTTC
TRBJ2-7,TRBV29-1,NA,TRBD2,CSVEDWSSGDLRQYF,TGCAGCGTTGAAGATTGGTCTAGCGGGGACCTCCGGCAGTACTTC
TRBJ2-7,TRBV6-5,NA,TRBD2,CASSYSGREDYEQYF,TGTGCCAGCAGTTACTCGGGGAGGGAGGACTACGAGCAGTACTTC
TRBJ2-5,TRBV24-1,NA,TRBD2,CATSDPLAAGETQYF,TGTGCCACCAGTGATCCGCTAGCGGCAGGCGAGACCCAGTACTTC
TRBJ2-6,TRBV18,NA,NA,CASSPGGEGSGANVLTF,TGTGCCAGCTCACCCGGTGGTGAGGGATCGGGGGCCAACGTCCTGACTTTC
TRBJ2-3,TRBV6-6,once,TRBD2,CASRLAGRGTDTQYF,TGTGCCAGCAGGCTAGCGGGACGTGGCACAGATACGCAGTATTTT
TRBJ2-7,TRBV24-1,few,NA,CATSDHSGPAEQYF,TGTGCCACCAGTGATCATAGCGGACCGGCCGAGCAGTACTTC
TRBJ2-1,TRBV7-2,NA,TRBD2,CASSSRLAGVPYNEQFF,TGTGCCAGCAGCTCGAGACTAGCGGGAGTTCCCTACAATGAGCAGTTCTTC
TRBJ2-7,TRBV6-5,NA,TRBD2,CASSYRAGGSYEQYF,TGTGCCAGCAGTTATCGGGCGGGAGGCTCCTACGAGCAGTACTTC
TRBJ1-1,TRBV6-5,NA,NA,CASTKGGRGTEAFF,TGTGCCAGCACAAAGGGGGGGAGAGGGACTGAAGCTTTCTTT
TRBJ1-4,TRBV2,NA,TRBD1,CASSLDRGREKLFF,TGTGCCAGCAGCCTCGACAGGGGGCGGGAAAAACTGTTTTTT
TRBJ1-1,TRBV5-1,NA,TRBD1,CASSLGQGDEAFF,TGCGCCAGCAGCTTGGGACAGGGGGACGAAGCTTTCTTT
TRBJ2-5,TRBV14,few,TRBD2,CASSLGGDPIAVRTSGSGETQYF,TGTGCCAGCAGCCTAGGGGGCGACCCCATAGCAGTAAGAACTAGCGGGAGCGGTGAGACCCAGTACTTC
TRBJ1-5,TRBV24-1,NA,NA,CATSVGSQPQHF,TGTGCCACCAGTGTGGGCAGTCAGCCCCAGCATTTT
TRBJ1-2,TRBV27,once,TRBD1,CASKPDRGSGYGYTF,TGTGCCAGCAAACCTGACAGGGGGTCGGGCTATGGCTACACCTTC
TRBJ2-1,TRBV6-6,NA,NA,CASSSGGTLAYNEQFF,TGTGCCAGCAGTTCTGGCGGGACGTTAGCCTACAATGAGCAGTTCTTC
TRBJ2-7,TRBV9,NA,NA,CASSVEPYRGHLSEQYF,TGTGCCAGCAGCGTAGAACCATATCGCGGGCATCTTTCCGAGCAGTACTTC
TRBJ2-3,TRBV5-1,NA,TRBD1,CASSPTGGSSDTQYF,TGCGCCAGCAGCCCGACAGGGGGCTCATCAGATACGCAGTATTTT
TRBJ1-2,TRBV5-1,NA,NA,CASRMEVNYGYTF,TGCGCCAGCAGAATGGAGGTTAACTATGGCTACACCTTC
TRBJ2-7,TRBV5-8,NA,NA,CASSLETLSPQYF,TGTGCCAGCAGCTTGGAGACTCTTTCTCCGCAGTACTTC
TRBJ1-1,TRBV6-5,NA,NA,CASWGLDMNTEAFF,TGTGCCAGCTGGGGCCTCGATATGAACACTGAAGCTTTCTTT
TRBJ1-1,TRBV6-5,NA,TRBD1,CASSRTGNTEAFF,TGTGCCAGCAGCCGGACAGGGAACACTGAAGCTTTCTTT
TRBJ1-6,TRBV19,NA,TRBD1,CASTDRGDSPLHF,TGTGCCAGTACCGACAGGGGGGATTCACCCCTCCACTTT
TRBJ1-3,TRBV2,NA,TRBD1,CASSQTDRGSGNTIYF,TGTGCCAGCAGCCAAACGGACAGGGGCTCTGGAAACACCATATATTTT
TRBJ2-7,TRBV5-1,few,TRBD1,CASRSTGFDEQYF,TGCGCCAGCAGATCGACAGGGTTCGACGAGCAGTACTTC
TRBJ2-5,TRBV5-5,NA,TRBD1,CASRAGTGTGRKTQYF,TGTGCCAGCAGGGCGGGAACAGGGACAGGGCGAAAGACCCAGTACTTC
TRBJ2-7,TRBV3-1/TRBV3-2,NA,NA,CASSLRGGEQYF,TGTGCCAGCAGCCTTAGAGGTGGGGAGCAGTACTTC
TRBJ1-4,TRBV5-5,NA,NA,CASSLEENLPNEKLFF,TGTGCCAGCAGCTTGGAGGAGAACCTCCCAAATGAAAAACTGTTTTTT
TRBJ2-3,TRBV20-1,once,NA,CSASPSGDGIDTQYF,TGCAGTGCTAGTCCGTCGGGAGATGGAATAGATACGCAGTATTTT
TRBJ2-7,TRBV6-6,NA,TRBD1,CATGQGYEQYF,TGTGCCACAGGACAGGGGTACGAGCAGTACTTC
TRBJ1-3,TRBV30,NA,TRBD1,CAWSSSGTGKNTIYF,TGTGCCTGGAGTTCTTCCGGGACAGGGAAAAACACCATATATTTT
TRBJ2-7,TRBV19,NA,NA,CASSVQDFYEQYF,TGTGCCAGTAGTGTCCAGGATTTCTACGAGCAGTACTTC